This TCR beta chain was sequenced for a study of preoperative IRX-2 immunotherapy in early breast cancer. Documented treatment: preoperative locoregional IRX-2 cytokine immunotherapy. Samples came from a phase Ib trial of preoperative locoregional IRX-2 cytokine immunotherapy. Measured with immunoSEQ multiplex PCR; TCRdb has only the in-frame clones, and not every one. The sample shows 20,000 to 30,000 clones, approximately 78% of them seen only once. The TCR sequence derives from a human donor with breast cancer. The specimen comprised lymph node tissue, sampled after IRX-2 immunotherapy.

The CDR3 nucleotides are TGTGCCAGTAGTATAGGATTTGGGATGGGACAGGAGGGAGACTGCCTCTACGAGCAGTACGTC. This encodes CASSIGFGMGQEGDCLYEQYV. V is TRBV19 and J is TRBJ2-7; TRBD1 agrees at 8 bases. Per the germline V gene, CDR1 is LNHDA and CDR2 is SQIVND (reference sequence). The CDR3 loop spans 21 amino acids. Germline trimming cut 1 base from V and 3 bases from J; bases unmatched to any gene: 23.